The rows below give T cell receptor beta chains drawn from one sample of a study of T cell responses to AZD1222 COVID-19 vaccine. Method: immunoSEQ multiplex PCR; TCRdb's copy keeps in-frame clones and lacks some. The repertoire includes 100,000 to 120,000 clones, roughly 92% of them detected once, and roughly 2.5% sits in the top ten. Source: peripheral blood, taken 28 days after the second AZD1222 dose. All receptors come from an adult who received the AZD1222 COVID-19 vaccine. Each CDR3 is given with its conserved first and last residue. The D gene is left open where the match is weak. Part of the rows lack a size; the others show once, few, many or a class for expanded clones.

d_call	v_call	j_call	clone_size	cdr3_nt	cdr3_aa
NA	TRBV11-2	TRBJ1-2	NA	TGTGCCAGCAGCGGGCGATTGTATGGCTACACCTTC	CASSGRLYGYTF
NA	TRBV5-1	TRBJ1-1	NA	TGCGCCAGCAGCTTGAATCGGGATCTCGTCACTGAAGCTTTCTTT	CASSLNRDLVTEAFF
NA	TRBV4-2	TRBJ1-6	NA	TGTGCCAGCAGCCCCGAGGGGGGGATAAGGAGCAATTCACCCCTCCACTTT	CASSPEGGIRSNSPLHF
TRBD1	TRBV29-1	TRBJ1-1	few	TGCAGCGTACTGGGTCAGGGGGACACTGAAGCTTTCTTT	CSVLGQGDTEAFF
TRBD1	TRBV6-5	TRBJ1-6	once	TGTGCCAGCAGTCCACAGGGGGCAATTTTATCACCCCTCCACTTT	CASSPQGAILSPLHF
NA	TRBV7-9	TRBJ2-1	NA	TGTGCCAGCAGCCTTCGGCAGGATCCGGCGGAGCAGTTCTTC	CASSLRQDPAEQFF
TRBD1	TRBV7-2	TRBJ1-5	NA	TGTGCCAGCAGCTTATCGGGGACAGAGGGACAGCCCCAGCATTTT	CASSLSGTEGQPQHF
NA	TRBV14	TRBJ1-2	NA	TGTGCCAGCAGCCAATACAGGGTATATGGCTACACCTTC	CASSQYRVYGYTF
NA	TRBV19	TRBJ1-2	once	TGTGCCAGTAACCCTAACAGGAACTATGGCTACACCTTC	CASNPNRNYGYTF
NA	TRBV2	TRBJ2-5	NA	TGTGCCAGCAAACCAGAAGAGACCCAGTACTTC	CASKPEETQYF
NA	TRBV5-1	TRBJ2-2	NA	TGCGCCAGCAGCGGACTGGGGCTGAACACCGGGGAGCTGTTTTTT	CASSGLGLNTGELFF
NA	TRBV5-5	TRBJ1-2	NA	TGTGCCAGCAGCTTCATAGGGCGCTATGGCTACACCTTC	CASSFIGRYGYTF
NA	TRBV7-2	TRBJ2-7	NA	TGTGCCAGCAGCTTAGATTCTGGTTCCTCCTACGAGCAGTACTTC	CASSLDSGSSYEQYF
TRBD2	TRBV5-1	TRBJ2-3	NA	TGCGCCAGTTCAAGCGGGGGCGGTACAGATACGCAGTATTTT	CASSSGGGTDTQYF
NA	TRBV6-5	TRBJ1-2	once	TGTGCCAGCAGTTACTCGTCGACGTCCGGCTACACCTTC	CASSYSSTSGYTF
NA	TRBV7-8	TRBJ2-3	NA	TGTGCCAGCAGCTTAGCCGGGTTCCATACGCAGTATTTT	CASSLAGFHTQYF
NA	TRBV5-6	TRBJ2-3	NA	TGTGCCAGCAGCTCCCCTAGGTCTAGCACAGATACGCAGTATTTT	CASSSPRSSTDTQYF
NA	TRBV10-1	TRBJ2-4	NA	TGCGCCAGCAGTGCGGGACCCATTCAGTACTTC	CASSAGPIQYF
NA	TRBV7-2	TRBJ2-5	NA	TGTGCCAGCAGCCCGGCCCCCACAGAGACCCAGTACTTC	CASSPAPTETQYF
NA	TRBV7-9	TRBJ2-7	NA	TGTGCCAGCAGCTCAGACAGACAACGGACCTACGAGCAGTACTTC	CASSSDRQRTYEQYF
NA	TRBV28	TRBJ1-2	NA	TGTGCCAGCAGGTCTCCAAACTATGGCTACACCTTC	CASRSPNYGYTF
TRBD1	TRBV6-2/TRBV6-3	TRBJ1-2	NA	TGTGCCAGCAGTTACTCGACAGGGGCTGGTGGCTACACCTTC	CASSYSTGAGGYTF
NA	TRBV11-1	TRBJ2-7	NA	TGTGCCAGCAGCTTAGAGGATATTCGGTACGAGCAGTACTTC	CASSLEDIRYEQYF
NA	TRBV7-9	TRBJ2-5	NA	TGTGCCAGCAGCCGATCGTCCTGGGGAAAAGAGACCCAGTACTTC	CASSRSSWGKETQYF
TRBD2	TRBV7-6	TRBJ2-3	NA	TGTGCCAGCAGCTACGGGACTAGCGGGGGTACAGATACGCAGTATTTT	CASSYGTSGGTDTQYF
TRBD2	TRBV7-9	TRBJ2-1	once	TGTGCCAGCAGGGGTAGCGGGGGGTCCTCCTACAATGAGCAGTTCTTC	CASRGSGGSSYNEQFF
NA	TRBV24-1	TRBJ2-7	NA	TGTGCCACCAGTGGCCTTGGAGTAGGCGGATCCTACGAGCAGTACTTC	CATSGLGVGGSYEQYF
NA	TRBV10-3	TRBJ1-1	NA	TGTGCCATCAGCATACACGCTGGGAACACTGAAGCTTTCTTT	CAISIHAGNTEAFF
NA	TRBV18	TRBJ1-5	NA	TGTGCCAGCTCACCTGCGGCCGTTCCATATCAGCCCCAGCATTTT	CASSPAAVPYQPQHF
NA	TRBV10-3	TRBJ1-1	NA	TGTGCCATCGGGGCAGGGCGGAACACTGAAGCTTTCTTT	CAIGAGRNTEAFF
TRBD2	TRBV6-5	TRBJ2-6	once	TGTGCCAGCAGGGCGGGGAGGGTTGGGGCCAACGTCCTGACTTTC	CASRAGRVGANVLTF
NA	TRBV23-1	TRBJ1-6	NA	TGCGCCCCTACCGGGATCCAGGAGGAAGGGTCACCCCTCCACTTT	CAPTGIQEEGSPLHF
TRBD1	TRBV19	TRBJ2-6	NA	TGTGCCAGTAGTGGGCAGGGGGCAGGTGGGGCCAACGTCCTGACTTTC	CASSGQGAGGANVLTF
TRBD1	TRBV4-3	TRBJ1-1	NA	TGCGCCAGCAGGACAGGGGTTAATGAAGCTTTCTTT	CASRTGVNEAFF
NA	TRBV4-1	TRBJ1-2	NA	TGCGCCAGCAGCCCCTATAACATGGCTAACTATGGCTACACCTTC	CASSPYNMANYGYTF
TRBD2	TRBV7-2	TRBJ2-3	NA	TGTGCCAGCAGCTTAACCCTAGCGGGGGGGAGCACAGATACGCAGTATTTT	CASSLTLAGGSTDTQYF
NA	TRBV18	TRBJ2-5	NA	TGTGCCAGCTCACCCACCGTATCAGAGACCCAGTACTTC	CASSPTVSETQYF
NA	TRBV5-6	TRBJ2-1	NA	TGTGCCAGCAGCGAAATGTTTGCTGGGTCCTACAATGAGCAGTTCTTC	CASSEMFAGSYNEQFF
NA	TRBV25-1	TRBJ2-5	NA	TGTGCCAGCAAGGGTTGGCAAGAGACCCAGTACTTC	CASKGWQETQYF
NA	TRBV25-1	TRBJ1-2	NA	TGTGCCAGCACCAATACTCAGGGGAAGGATGGCTACACCTTC	CASTNTQGKDGYTF
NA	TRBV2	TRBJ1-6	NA	TGTGCCAGCAGTGCCGGAGCGGGACCCCTCCACTTT	CASSAGAGPLHF
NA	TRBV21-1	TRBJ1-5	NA	TGTGCCAGCAGCAAAGCGGGGGACAGGCGTAGCAATCAGCCCCAGCATTTT	CASSKAGDRRSNQPQHF
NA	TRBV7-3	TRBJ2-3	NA	TGTGCCAGCAGCACTGAATGGGGTGCAGATACGCAGTATTTT	CASSTEWGADTQYF
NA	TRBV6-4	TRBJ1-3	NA	TGTGCCAGCAGTCCGGACTCTGGAAACACCATATATTTT	CASSPDSGNTIYF
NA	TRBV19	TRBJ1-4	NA	TGTGCCAGTAGTATTCTCGGGGGGGACCATGAAAAACTGTTTTTT	CASSILGGDHEKLFF
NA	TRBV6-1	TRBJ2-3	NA	TGTGCCAGCAGTTTTAGGGATACGCAGTATTTT	CASSFRDTQYF
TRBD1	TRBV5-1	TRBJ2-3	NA	TGCGCCAGCAGCTTCCGGGACAGGGCCCCAGATACGCAGTATTTT	CASSFRDRAPDTQYF
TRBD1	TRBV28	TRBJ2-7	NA	TGTGCCAGCAGTATCCTGGACAGGGGCGAGCAGTACTTC	CASSILDRGEQYF
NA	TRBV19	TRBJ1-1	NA	TGTGCCAGTAGTATACAACCCCGTGGAACTGAAGCTTTCTTT	CASSIQPRGTEAFF
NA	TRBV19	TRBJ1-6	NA	TGTGCCAGTAGCCGCTCCGGACAGTATAATTCACCCCTCCACTTT	CASSRSGQYNSPLHF
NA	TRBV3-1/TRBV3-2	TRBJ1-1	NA	TGTGCCAGCAGCCAAGGGGGCCCCGAAGCTTTCTTT	CASSQGGPEAFF
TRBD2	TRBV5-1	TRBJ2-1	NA	TGCGCCAGCAGCCTGGGACTAGGCCAATGGAGCTCCTACAATGAGCAGTTCTTC	CASSLGLGQWSSYNEQFF
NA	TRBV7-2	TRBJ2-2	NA	TGTGCCAGCAGCTTGTTACGGGGCACCGGGGAGCTGTTTTTT	CASSLLRGTGELFF
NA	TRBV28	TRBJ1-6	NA	TGTGCCAGCAGTCGCCTAGGGACCGACATGCAAGCACCCCTCCACTTT	CASSRLGTDMQAPLHF
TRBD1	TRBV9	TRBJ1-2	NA	TGTGCCAGCAGCCCCCGGACAGGGATTGATGGCTACACCTTC	CASSPRTGIDGYTF
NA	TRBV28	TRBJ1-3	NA	TGTGCCAGCAGTCGGGTTCTGGGACTCTCGTCTGGAAACACCATATATTTT	CASSRVLGLSSGNTIYF
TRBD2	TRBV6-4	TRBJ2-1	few	TGTGCCAGCAGTGACTCGACTAGCGGGGGGGATGAGCAGTTCTTC	CASSDSTSGGDEQFF